This paragraph covers one T cell receptor beta chain sequence. What it binds is unknown. Trimming stripped 3 bases from V and 0 bases from J, with 15 bases between. The CDR3 extends over 16 amino acids. The germline CDR1 and CDR2 sequences are SGHRS and YFSETQ. Primers included in the PCR were 60 Vbeta and 13 Jbeta primers. In the source study's methods: In a later analysis, some 80 million unique TCR beta chains included roughly 11 million shared by two or more donors. Profiled with immunoSEQ multiplex PCR; TCRdb holds only in-frame clones, not every one. V, J and clone size are taken as reported in that table, and D and trimming were inferred from the DNA itself. The data contain some 130,000 clones, approximately 85% of them singletons. The record originates from a study of cytomegalovirus exposure and HLA in healthy donors. At the level of the study: Across 350 to 500 genotyped donors, about 86% landed in the Caucasian-associated ancestry cluster.

Overall study findings and caveats: Sequencing artifact likely explains a cluster of highly shared sequence variants.

The rearrangement uses TRBV5-1 and TRBJ1-1; maybe TRBD1 (5 bases). The sequenced material came from PBMCs. The source is a woman aged 25-40 years in good health and CMV-seropositive. The chain's CDR3 is CASSSTGSPMNTEAFF. CDR3 nucleotide sequence: TGCGCCAGCAGCTCCACAGGTTCTCCCATGAACACTGAAGCTTTCTTT.